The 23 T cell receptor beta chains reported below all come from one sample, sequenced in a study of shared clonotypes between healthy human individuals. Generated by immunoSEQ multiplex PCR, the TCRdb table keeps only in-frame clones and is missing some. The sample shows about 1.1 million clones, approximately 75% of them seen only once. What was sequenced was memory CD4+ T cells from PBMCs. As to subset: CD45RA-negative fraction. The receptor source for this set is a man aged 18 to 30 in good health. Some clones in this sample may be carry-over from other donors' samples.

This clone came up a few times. This CDR3 is CASRTPDRGSYTF. The CDR3 coding sequence is TGTGCCAGCAGAACCCCGGACAGGGGAAGCTACACCTTC. The chain recombines TRBV28 with TRBJ1-2; 9 positions match TRBD1. The CDR3 loop spans 13 amino acids. CDR1 is MDHEN, CDR2 SYDVKM, per germline. Germline trimming cut 6 bases from V and 9 bases from J; bases unmatched to any gene: 8.

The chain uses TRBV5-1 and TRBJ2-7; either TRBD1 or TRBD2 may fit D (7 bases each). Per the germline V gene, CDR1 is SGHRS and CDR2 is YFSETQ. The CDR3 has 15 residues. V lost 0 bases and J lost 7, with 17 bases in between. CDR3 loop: CASSLVPDREGEQYF. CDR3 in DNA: TGCGCCAGCAGCTTGGTTCCTGACAGGGAGGGTGAGCAGTACTTC.

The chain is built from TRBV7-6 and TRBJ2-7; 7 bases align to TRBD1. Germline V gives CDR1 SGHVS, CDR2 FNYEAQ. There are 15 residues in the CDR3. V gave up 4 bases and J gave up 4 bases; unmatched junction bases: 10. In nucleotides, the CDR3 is TGTGCCAGCAGCTCTAGACAGGGTGGGGGTTACGAGCAGTACTTC. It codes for CASSSRQGGGYEQYF.

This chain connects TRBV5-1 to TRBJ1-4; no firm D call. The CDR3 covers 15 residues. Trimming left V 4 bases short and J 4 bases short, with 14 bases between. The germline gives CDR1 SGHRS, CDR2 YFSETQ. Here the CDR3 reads CASSLIGSNNEKLFF. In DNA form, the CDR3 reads TGCGCCAGCAGCCTCATCGGGTCCAATAATGAAAAACTGTTTTTT.

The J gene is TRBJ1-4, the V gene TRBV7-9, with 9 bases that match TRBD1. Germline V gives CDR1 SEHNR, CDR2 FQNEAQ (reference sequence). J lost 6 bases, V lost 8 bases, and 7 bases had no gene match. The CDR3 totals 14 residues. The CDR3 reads CASGSGTGYEKLFF. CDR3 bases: TGTGCCAGCGGGTCCGGGACAGGGTATGAAAAACTGTTTTTT.

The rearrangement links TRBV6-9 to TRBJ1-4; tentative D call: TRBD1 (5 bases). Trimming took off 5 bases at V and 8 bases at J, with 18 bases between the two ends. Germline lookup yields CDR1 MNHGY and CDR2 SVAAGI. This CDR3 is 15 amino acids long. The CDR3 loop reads CASSSRDGGGEKLFF. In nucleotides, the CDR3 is TGTGCCAGCAGTAGCAGGGATGGAGGAGGAGAAAAACTGTTTTTT.

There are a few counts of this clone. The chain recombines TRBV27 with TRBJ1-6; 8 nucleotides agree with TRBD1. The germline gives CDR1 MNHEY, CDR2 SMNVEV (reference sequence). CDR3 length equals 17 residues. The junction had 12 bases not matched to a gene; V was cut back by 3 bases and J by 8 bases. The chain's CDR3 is CASSFNGQGGGDSPLHF. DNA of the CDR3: TGTGCCAGCAGTTTTAACGGACAGGGAGGAGGGGATTCACCCCTCCACTTT.

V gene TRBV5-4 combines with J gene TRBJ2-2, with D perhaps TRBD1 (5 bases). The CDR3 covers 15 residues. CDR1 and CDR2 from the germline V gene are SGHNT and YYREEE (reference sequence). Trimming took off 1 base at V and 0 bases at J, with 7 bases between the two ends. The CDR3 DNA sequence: TGTGCCAGCAGCTTGCGCAGGGCGAACACCGGGGAGCTGTTTTTT. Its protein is CASSLRRANTGELFF. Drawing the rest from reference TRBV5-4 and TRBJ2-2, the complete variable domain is ETGVTQSPTHLIKTRGQQVTLRCSSQSGHNTVSWYQQALGQGPQFIFQYYREEENGRGNFPPRFSGLQFPNYSSELNVNALELDDSALYLCASSLRRANTGELFFGEGSRLTVL.

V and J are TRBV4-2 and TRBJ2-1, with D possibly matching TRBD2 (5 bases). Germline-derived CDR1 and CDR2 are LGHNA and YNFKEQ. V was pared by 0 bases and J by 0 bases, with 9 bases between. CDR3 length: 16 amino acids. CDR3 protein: CASSQDRDSSYNEQFF. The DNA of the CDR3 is TGTGCCAGCAGCCAAGACCGGGATAGCTCCTACAATGAGCAGTTCTTC.

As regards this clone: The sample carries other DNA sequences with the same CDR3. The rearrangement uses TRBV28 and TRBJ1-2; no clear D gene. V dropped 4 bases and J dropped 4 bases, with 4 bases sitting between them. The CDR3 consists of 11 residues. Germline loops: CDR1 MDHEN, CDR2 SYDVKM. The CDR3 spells CASSSLYGYTF. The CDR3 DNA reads TGTGCCAGCAGTTCCCTCTATGGCTACACCTTC.

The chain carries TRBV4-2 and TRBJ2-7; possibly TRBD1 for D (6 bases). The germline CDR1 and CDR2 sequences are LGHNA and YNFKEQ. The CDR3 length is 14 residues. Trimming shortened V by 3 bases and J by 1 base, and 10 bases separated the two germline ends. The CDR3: CASSHPDRSYEQYF. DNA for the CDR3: TGTGCCAGCAGCCACCCCGACAGGTCCTACGAGCAGTACTTC.

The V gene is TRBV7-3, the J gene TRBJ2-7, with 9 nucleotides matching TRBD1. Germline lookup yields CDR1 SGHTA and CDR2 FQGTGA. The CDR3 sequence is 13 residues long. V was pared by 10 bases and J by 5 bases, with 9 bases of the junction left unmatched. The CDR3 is CATTVQGANEQYF. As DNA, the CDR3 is TGTGCCACCACCGTACAGGGGGCAAACGAGCAGTACTTC.

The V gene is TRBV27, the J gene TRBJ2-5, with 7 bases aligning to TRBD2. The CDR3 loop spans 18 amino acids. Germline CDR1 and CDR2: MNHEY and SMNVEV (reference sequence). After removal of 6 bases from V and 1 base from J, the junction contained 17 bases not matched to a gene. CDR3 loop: CASRKKARAGAAQETQYF. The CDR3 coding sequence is TGTGCCAGCAGGAAGAAGGCGCGGGCGGGAGCGGCCCAAGAGACCCAGTACTTC.

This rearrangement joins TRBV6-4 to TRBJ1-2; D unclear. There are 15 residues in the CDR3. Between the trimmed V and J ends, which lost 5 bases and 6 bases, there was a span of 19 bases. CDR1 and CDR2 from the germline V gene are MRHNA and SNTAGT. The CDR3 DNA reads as TGTGCCAGCAGTCCTACCCAGGAGGGAGGAAATGGCTACACCTTC. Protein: CASSPTQEGGNGYTF.

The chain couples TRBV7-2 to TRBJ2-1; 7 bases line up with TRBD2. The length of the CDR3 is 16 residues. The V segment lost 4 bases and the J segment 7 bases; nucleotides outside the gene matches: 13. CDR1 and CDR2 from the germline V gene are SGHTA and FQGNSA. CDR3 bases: TGTGCCAGCAGCTCCCGTCGGAGAGCGGGATTGAATGAGCAGTTCTTC. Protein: CASSSRRRAGLNEQFF.

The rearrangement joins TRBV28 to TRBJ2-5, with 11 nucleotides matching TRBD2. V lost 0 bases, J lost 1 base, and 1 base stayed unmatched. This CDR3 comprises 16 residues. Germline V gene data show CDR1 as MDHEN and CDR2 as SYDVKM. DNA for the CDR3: TGTGCCAGCAGTTTATGGACTAGCGGGACCCAAGAGACCCAGTACTTC. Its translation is CASSLWTSGTQETQYF.

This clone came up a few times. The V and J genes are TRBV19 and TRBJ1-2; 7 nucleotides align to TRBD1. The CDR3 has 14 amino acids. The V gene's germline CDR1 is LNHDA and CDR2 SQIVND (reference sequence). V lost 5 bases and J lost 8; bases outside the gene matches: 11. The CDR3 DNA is TGTGCCAGTAGTCCAGACAGGGACTATGCGGGCTACACCTTC. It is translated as CASSPDRDYAGYTF.

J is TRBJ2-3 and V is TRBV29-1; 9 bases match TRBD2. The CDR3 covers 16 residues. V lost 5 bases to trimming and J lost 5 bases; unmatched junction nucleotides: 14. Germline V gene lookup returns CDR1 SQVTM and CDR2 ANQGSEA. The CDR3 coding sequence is TGCAGCGTTCCCCGCGGGGGTAGCGGGAGTCTAGATACGCAGTATTTT. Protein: CSVPRGGSGSLDTQYF.

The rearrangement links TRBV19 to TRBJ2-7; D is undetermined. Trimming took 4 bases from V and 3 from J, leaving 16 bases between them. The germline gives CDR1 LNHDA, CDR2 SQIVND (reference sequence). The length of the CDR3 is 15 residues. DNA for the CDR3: TGTGCCAGTAGTACCCTAGGTGCCGGTAGCTACGAGCAGTACTTC. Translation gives CASSTLGAGSYEQYF.

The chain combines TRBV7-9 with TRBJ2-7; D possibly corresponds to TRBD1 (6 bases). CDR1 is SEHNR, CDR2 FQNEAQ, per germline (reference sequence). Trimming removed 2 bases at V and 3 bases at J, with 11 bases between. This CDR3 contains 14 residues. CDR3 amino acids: CASSLLMDSYEQYF. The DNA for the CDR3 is TGTGCCAGCAGCTTACTAATGGACAGCTACGAGCAGTACTTC.

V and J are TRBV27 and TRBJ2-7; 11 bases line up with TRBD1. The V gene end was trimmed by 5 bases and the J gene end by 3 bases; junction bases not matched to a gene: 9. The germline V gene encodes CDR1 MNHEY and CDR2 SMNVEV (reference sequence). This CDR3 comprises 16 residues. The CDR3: CASSRDRGIHLYEQYF. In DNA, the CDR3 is TGTGCCAGCAGTCGGGACAGGGGGATACATCTCTACGAGCAGTACTTC.

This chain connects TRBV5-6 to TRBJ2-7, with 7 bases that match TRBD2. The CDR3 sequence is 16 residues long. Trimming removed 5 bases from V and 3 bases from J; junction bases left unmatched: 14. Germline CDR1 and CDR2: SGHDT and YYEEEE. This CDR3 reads CASSSLVGRGDYEQYF. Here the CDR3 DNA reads TGTGCCAGCAGTTCGTTGGTGGGACGGGGGGACTACGAGCAGTACTTC.

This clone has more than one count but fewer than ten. CDR3 sequence reads: CASSLEGNEFYEQYF. For the CDR3, the DNA is TGTGCCAGCAGCTTGGAAGGGAACGAATTCTACGAGCAGTACTTC. The chain is built from TRBV5-4 and TRBJ2-7, with D uncertain. CDR1 is SGHNT, CDR2 YYREEE, per germline (reference sequence). The V gene lost 0 bases and the J gene lost 3 bases, with 13 bases spanning the gap. The CDR3 covers 15 residues.